This record concerns one T cell receptor beta chain sequence. Its antigen is undetermined. The same CDR3 arises from other DNA sequences in this sample as well. This entry belongs to a study of human versus mouse CDR3 diversity and MHC coevolution. Study results and limitations: The lowest clonal inequality scores came from most of the three human donors.

The table came from immunoSEQ multiplex PCR; TCRdb's copy has only in-frame clones and leaves some out. The repertoire includes roughly 86,000 clones, roughly 95% of them detected once, and around 1.5% sits in the top ten. The length of the CDR3 is 13 residues. Trimming took 2 bases from V and 8 from J, leaving 10 bases between them. Germline V lookup: CDR1 SGHDT, CDR2 YYEEEE. This sequence was found in a person aged 25-75 years in good health. The chain employs TRBV5-6 and TRBJ1-4; the D is unclear. Specimen: naive CD4+ T cells from blood. Noted subset: CD45RO-negative CD62L-positive naive CD4 T cells. CDR3 region: CASSFGVGEKLFF. CDR3 sequence (DNA): TGTGCCAGCAGCTTCGGGGTAGGGGAAAAACTGTTTTTT.